The 28 T cell receptor beta chains in this list originate from one sample, sequenced in a study of blood T cell repertoires in COVID-19 (TCRdb year 2020). Library preparation was by the immunoSEQ multiplex PCR assay. TCRdb's version of the immuneACCESS table is confined to in-frame rearrangements and falls short of the full clone set. An unresolved V gene accounts for under half of the shortfall where checked; the remainder is of unknown origin. This sample comprises approximately 190,000 clones, 80% to 90% of them detected only once. Approximately 15% of the sample goes to the ten largest clones. The specimen sequenced was peripheral blood. These receptors originate from a man aged 25 to 45 with active or convalescent COVID-19.

The V call is TRBV6-5, the J call TRBJ2-3; 7 nucleotides line up with TRBD1. The length of the CDR3 is 13 residues. Trimming removed 5 bases from V and 7 bases from J; junction bases left unmatched: 6. Per germline, CDR1 MNHEY and CDR2 SVGAGI. CDR3 DNA sequence: TGTGCCAGCAGTACCCCACAGGGGCATACGCAGTATTTT. It yields the protein CASSTPQGHTQYF.

V is TRBV28 and J is TRBJ1-1; TRBD1 matches at 11 bases. V gave up 4 bases and J gave up 5 bases; unmatched junction bases: 6. The CDR3 is made up of 15 amino acids. From germline, CDR1 is MDHEN and CDR2 SYDVKM. DNA for the CDR3: TGTGCCAGCAGTTCCCGGGACAGGGGGGGGACTGAAGCTTTCTTT. Its protein is CASSSRDRGGTEAFF. The whole variable domain, remainder taken from reference TRBV28 and TRBJ1-1, is DVKVTQSSRYLVKRTGEKVFLECVQDMDHENMFWYRQDPGLGLRLIYFSYDVKMKEKGDIPEGYSVSREKKERFSLILESASTNQTSMYLCASSSRDRGGTEAFFGQGTRLTVV.

This clone was picked up a small number of times. This specimen includes other DNA sequences encoding the same CDR3. V is TRBV3-1 (or the pseudogene TRBV3-2) and J is TRBJ1-1; D is possibly TRBD1 (6 bases). The CDR3 consists of 14 residues. Trimming left V 1 base short and J 2 bases short, with 8 bases between. Germline V CDR1 and CDR2: LGHDT, YNNKEL (reference sequence). The DNA for the CDR3 is TGTGCCAGCAGCCAAGCGGACAGAAACACTGAAGCTTTCTTT. It codes for CASSQADRNTEAFF.

The rearrangement links TRBV6-5 to TRBJ2-7, with 9 bases fitting TRBD1. The CDR3 is made up of 15 amino acids. Per the germline V gene, CDR1 is MNHEY and CDR2 is SVGAGI. The V gene end was trimmed by 0 bases and the J gene end by 4 bases; junction bases not matched to a gene: 4. This chain's CDR3 is CASSYSGQGRYEQYF. CDR3 nucleotides: TGTGCCAGCAGTTACTCTGGACAGGGGAGGTACGAGCAGTACTTC.

V gene TRBV3-1 (or the pseudogene TRBV3-2) combines with J gene TRBJ2-5; 9 nucleotides align to TRBD2. The V segment lost 6 bases and the J segment 1 base; nucleotides outside the gene matches: 3. In germline, CDR1 is LGHDT, CDR2 YNNKEL (reference sequence). This CDR3 spans 14 amino acids. The CDR3 nucleotides are TGTGCCAGCAGGAAACTAGCGGGCCAAGAGACCCAGTACTTC. Amino acids: CASRKLAGQETQYF.

This clone was observed a single time. The genes are TRBV29-1 and TRBJ2-7; 9 bases are shared with TRBD2. V shed 5 bases and J 6 bases; nucleotides not matched to a gene: 14. The germline gives CDR1 SQVTM, CDR2 ANQGSEA. The CDR3 is made up of 15 amino acids. The CDR3 loop reads CSVTNRAGGPAEQYF. CDR3 in DNA: TGCAGCGTTACCAACCGGGCGGGAGGGCCAGCCGAGCAGTACTTC.

This clone was counted only a few times. The chain links TRBV7-9 to TRBJ2-7; 8 bases agree with TRBD1. V shed 4 bases and J 3 bases; nucleotides not matched to a gene: 5. This CDR3 has 14 residues. Germline CDR1 and CDR2: SEHNR and FQNEAQ (reference sequence). CDR3: CASSSTGDSYEQYF. The DNA of the CDR3 is TGTGCCAGCAGCTCGACAGGGGATAGCTACGAGCAGTACTTC.

This clone was observed a few times. The chain employs TRBV30 and TRBJ1-2; no firm D call. The CDR3 totals 13 residues. The V end was cut by 0 bases, the J end by 2 bases, with 7 bases between. The germline CDR1 and CDR2 sequences are GTSNPN and SVGIG (reference sequence). CDR3 residues: CAWSVEANYGYTF. DNA of the CDR3: TGTGCCTGGAGTGTAGAGGCCAACTATGGCTACACCTTC.

V is TRBV19 and J is TRBJ2-7, with TRBD1 matching 9 bases. The J segment lost 5 bases and the V segment lost 8 bases, leaving 4 bases of the junction unmatched. This CDR3 is 12 amino acids long. In germline, CDR1 is LNHDA, CDR2 SQIVND (reference sequence). CDR3 in amino acids: CASGGQGNEQYF. The CDR3 nucleotides are TGTGCCAGTGGGGGACAGGGCAACGAGCAGTACTTC.

The chain has TRBV7-9 and TRBJ1-2; possible D gene TRBD1, 5 bases. In germline, CDR1 is SEHNR, CDR2 FQNEAQ (reference sequence). Trimming stripped 1 base from V and 8 bases from J, with 14 bases between. The CDR3 is made up of 14 amino acids. The DNA for the CDR3 is TGTGCCAGCAGCTTAGACCGGGGGTTAGAGGGCTACACCTTC. Amino acids: CASSLDRGLEGYTF. Using reference TRBV7-9 and TRBJ1-2 for the parts outside the CDR3, the full variable domain is DTGVSQNPRHKITKRGQNVTFRCDPISEHNRLYWYRQTLGQGPEFLTYFQNEAQLEKSRLLSDRFSAERPKGSFSTLEIQRTEQGDSAMYLCASSLDRGLEGYTFGSGTRLTVV.

The genes are TRBV7-2 and TRBJ1-4; 8 positions agree with TRBD1. The CDR3 has 15 residues. J gave up 7 bases and V 6 bases, and 10 bases lay outside the gene matches. The germline CDR1 and CDR2 sequences are SGHTA and FQGNSA. Written as DNA, the CDR3 is TGTGCCAGCAGTCGAAGAGGGGGGACAGGTGAAAAACTGTTTTTT. Protein: CASSRRGGTGEKLFF.

The genes are TRBV5-1 and TRBJ1-1; TRBD1 might be the D (6 bases). The CDR3 runs 13 residues. Germline V gene sequence: CDR1 SGHRS, CDR2 YFSETQ. With 4 bases removed from V and 5 bases from J, the gap between germline ends came to 12 bases. The CDR3 sequence is CASSTGTLTEAFF. The CDR3 nucleotides are TGCGCCAGCAGCACCGGGACACTTACTGAAGCTTTCTTT.

The genes are TRBV6-1 and TRBJ2-7; TRBD2 matches at 9 bases. J was trimmed by 3 bases and V by 0 bases; bases with no gene match: 6. The CDR3 runs to 16 residues. The germline gives CDR1 MNHNS, CDR2 SASEGT. The CDR3 DNA reads TGTGCCAGCAGTGAAGCTCGGCTAGCGGGAATCTACGAGCAGTACTTC. Protein: CASSEARLAGIYEQYF.

The chain is built from TRBV18 and TRBJ1-4; the D gene is possibly TRBD1 (5 bases). V was trimmed by 6 bases and J by 3 bases, leaving 8 bases between them. The CDR3 has 13 residues. Germline loops: CDR1 KGHSH, CDR2 LQKENI. CDR3 sequence reads: CASSQGANEKLFF. CDR3 nucleotides: TGTGCCAGCTCGCAGGGTGCTAATGAAAAACTGTTTTTT.

This chain uses TRBV3-1 (or the pseudogene TRBV3-2) with TRBJ1-4, with D uncertain. CDR3 length: 16 amino acids. Germline CDR1 is LGHDT and CDR2 is YNNKEL (reference sequence). V lost 4 bases and J 0 bases, leaving 12 bases between the germline ends. The CDR3 protein is CASSPAAVATNEKLFF. CDR3 nucleotide sequence: TGTGCCAGCAGCCCCGCCGCAGTCGCAACTAATGAAAAACTGTTTTTT.

V gene TRBV19 combines with J gene TRBJ2-1, with 11 bases matching TRBD1. This CDR3 has 16 amino acids. Germline trimming cut 3 bases from V and 5 bases from J; bases unmatched to any gene: 6. Per germline, CDR1 LNHDA and CDR2 SQIVND (reference sequence). The CDR3 spells CASSISGTGGHNEQFF. CDR3 coding DNA: TGTGCCAGTAGTATCTCCGGGACAGGGGGGCACAATGAGCAGTTCTTC.

The V and J genes are TRBV21-1 and TRBJ2-1; the table's D call of TRBD2 was not tested on the DNA. TRBV21-1 is shown as a pseudogene. The CDR3 consists of 16 residues. DNA for the CDR3: TGTGCCAGCAGCAAAGAACTAGCGGGGGGGTTCGATGAGCAGTTCTTC. Amino acid sequence: CASSKELAGGFDEQFF.

The V call is TRBV14, the J call TRBJ2-3, with 8 positions matching TRBD2. The V segment lost 4 bases and the J segment 4 bases; nucleotides outside the gene matches: 13. Germline CDR1 SGHDN, CDR2 FVKESK. The CDR3 has 17 amino acids. CDR3 nucleotides: TGTGCCAGCAGCCTTATTGCGGGGGGCCGAGGGGCAGATACGCAGTATTTT. Protein product: CASSLIAGGRGADTQYF.

V usage is TRBV5-1 and J usage is TRBJ1-2, with TRBD1 matching 7 bases. V was pared by 3 bases and J by 1 base, with 9 bases of the junction left unmatched. The CDR3 is made up of 16 amino acids. In germline, CDR1 is SGHRS, CDR2 YFSETQ. The CDR3, as DNA: TGCGCCAGCAGCTCCTTTACAGGGGCAGGTAACTATGGCTACACCTTC. Translation gives CASSSFTGAGNYGYTF. The full variable domain, rest sourced from reference TRBV5-1 and TRBJ1-2, is KAGVTQTPRYLIKTRGQQVTLSCSPISGHRSVSWYQQTPGQGLQFLFEYFSETQRNKGNFPGRFSGRQFSNSRSEMNVSTLELGDSALYLCASSSFTGAGNYGYTFGSGTRLTVV.

This sequence joins TRBV28 and TRBJ1-2, with 7 bases fitting TRBD1. CDR3 size: 15 residues. V trimming: 5 bases; J trimming: 2 bases; junction bases outside the gene matches: 8. Germline-derived CDR1 and CDR2 are MDHEN and SYDVKM. CDR3 in DNA: TGTGCCAGCAGTCTCCGAGGGACAGCCAACTATGGCTACACCTTC. Amino acid sequence: CASSLRGTANYGYTF.

The rearrangement links TRBV7-9 to TRBJ2-5, with 12 bases identical to TRBD2. The V segment lost 3 bases and the J segment 4 bases; nucleotides outside the gene matches: 6. The CDR3 runs to 16 residues. In germline, CDR1 is SEHNR, CDR2 FQNEAQ (reference sequence). CDR3 sequence reads: CASSFVLAGGRETQYF. Written as DNA, the CDR3 is TGTGCCAGCAGCTTCGTCCTAGCGGGAGGGCGAGAGACCCAGTACTTC.

This clone was picked up a small number of times. The CDR3, as DNA: TGTGCCAGCAGCCCGATCACTCAACACACTGAAGCTTTCTTT. Its protein is CASSPITQHTEAFF. The chain combines TRBV14 with TRBJ1-1; D remains ambiguous. This CDR3 is built from 14 residues. The V end lost 4 bases, the J end lost 3 bases, and 12 bases lay between the germline ends. CDR1 is SGHDN and CDR2 is FVKESK in the germline V gene.

This chain links TRBV28 with TRBJ1-6; 7 nucleotides line up with TRBD1. Germline CDR1 and CDR2: MDHEN and SYDVKM. The ends lost 7 bases at V and 0 bases at J; junction bases unmatched: 12. This CDR3 spans 18 amino acids. The CDR3 DNA follows: TGTGCCAGCAAGGAGGGTACAGGGGTTGGCTCCTATAATTCACCCCTCCACTTT. This translates into CASKEGTGVGSYNSPLHF.

This sequence joins TRBV11-2 and TRBJ2-3; D perhaps matches TRBD2 (6 bases). Deletions cut 3 bases from V and 2 bases from J, with 9 bases between. The CDR3 sequence is 14 residues long. Per germline, CDR1 SGHAT and CDR2 FQNNGV. The chain's CDR3 is CASSFGGDTDTQYF. The CDR3 DNA is TGTGCCAGCAGCTTTGGAGGGGACACAGATACGCAGTATTTT.

This rearrangement joins TRBV9 to TRBJ2-2; 10 nucleotides agree with TRBD2. The ends lost 4 bases at V and 6 bases at J; junction bases unmatched: 12. Germline assignment: CDR1 SGDLS and CDR2 YYNGEE. The CDR3 extends over 17 amino acids. The CDR3, as DNA: TGTGCCAGCAGCTCCCCGTCTAGCGGGAGTTTCGCCGGGGAGCTGTTTTTT. Its protein product is CASSSPSSGSFAGELFF.

This sequence joins TRBV6-4 and TRBJ1-6; TRBD1 aligns across 9 bases. The CDR3 has 17 amino acids. J gave up 3 bases and V 5 bases, and 8 bases lay outside the gene matches. Germline V gene data show CDR1 as MRHNA and CDR2 as SNTAGT. The CDR3 region has the DNA TGTGCCAGCAGTCCAAACGAGGACAGGGGCTATAATTCACCCCTCCACTTT. Translation: CASSPNEDRGYNSPLHF.

CDR3 nucleotides: TGTGCCAGCAGCTCCGCCCCAGTGAACACCGGGGAGCTGTTTTTT. Protein: CASSSAPVNTGELFF. The chain couples TRBV7-9 to TRBJ2-2, with D uncertain. The germline CDR1 and CDR2 sequences are SEHNR and FQNEAQ (reference sequence). Trimming pared 4 bases from V and 1 base from J, leaving 10 bases between. The CDR3 covers 15 residues.

The rearrangement uses TRBV29-1 and TRBJ1-1, with a possible D match to TRBD1 (5 bases). Deletions cut 4 bases from V and 5 bases from J, with 14 bases between. CDR3 length: 13 residues. Germline V gives CDR1 SQVTM, CDR2 ANQGSEA. The CDR3 bases are TGCAGCGTTGGCCGGGGGGGGAAGACTGAAGCTTTCTTT. Protein sequence: CSVGRGGKTEAFF. The full variable domain, its missing parts supplied by reference TRBV29-1 and TRBJ1-1, is SAVISQKPSRDICQRGTSLTIQCQVDSQVTMMFWYRQQPGQSLTLIATANQGSEATYESGFVIDKFPISRPNLTFSTLTVSNMSPEDSSIYLCSVGRGGKTEAFFGQGTRLTVV.